Listed below are T cell receptor beta chains from one sample, sequenced in a study of T cell responses to AZD1222 COVID-19 vaccine. TCRdb's copy holds only in-frame clones and misses some; the assay was immunoSEQ multiplex PCR. The sample lists over 150,000 clones, roughly 92% occurring once. Material: peripheral blood, obtained on day 0 of AZD1222 vaccination. The receptors here all came from an adult in good health. Each CDR3 is given with its conserved first and last residue. A D gene is named only where the DNA matches it firmly. Part of the rows lack a size; the others show once, few, many or a class for expanded clones.

j_call clone_size v_call d_call cdr3_aa cdr3_nt
TRBJ1-1 . TRBV4-1 . CASSRTVMNTEAFF TGCGCCAGCAGCCGAACAGTGATGAACACTGAAGCTTTCTTT
TRBJ1-2 . TRBV20-1 . CSASNPTDYGYTF TGCAGTGCTAGTAACCCGACAGACTATGGCTACACCTTC
TRBJ2-5 . TRBV6-5 TRBD1 CASKMGQGQETQYF TGTGCCAGCAAGATGGGACAGGGACAAGAGACCCAGTACTTC
TRBJ1-5 . TRBV6-2/TRBV6-3 TRBD1 CASSYTGRGPSNQPQHF TGTGCCAGCAGTTACACAGGCAGGGGGCCTTCCAATCAGCCCCAGCATTTT
TRBJ2-7 . TRBV6-6 . CAIQSGRQTSYEQYF TGTGCCATCCAGTCCGGGCGGCAAACATCCTACGAGCAGTACTTC
TRBJ2-2 . TRBV14 TRBD2 CASSRRGGPGELFF TGTGCCAGCAGCCGCCGGGGGGGCCCCGGGGAGCTGTTTTTT
TRBJ2-3 . TRBV7-2 TRBD2 CASSLGGGLAADTQYF TGTGCCAGCAGCTTAGGGGGGGGACTAGCTGCCGATACGCAGTATTTT
TRBJ1-2 . TRBV12-3/TRBV12-4 . CASSLAGYYGYTF TGTGCCAGCAGCTTGGCGGGTTACTATGGCTACACCTTC
TRBJ2-5 once TRBV3-1/TRBV3-2 TRBD2 CASSQDLGDYKETQYF TGTGCCAGCAGCCAAGATTTAGGGGACTACAAAGAGACCCAGTACTTC
TRBJ1-6 . TRBV24-1 . CATSDHRVFDSPLHF TGTGCCACCAGTGACCACAGGGTTTTCGATTCACCCCTCCACTTT
TRBJ1-5 . TRBV2 TRBD1 CASSVGTAFQPQHF TGTGCCAGCAGTGTTGGGACAGCATTTCAGCCCCAGCATTTT
TRBJ2-1 . TRBV7-6 TRBD1 CASSSPGQGARLFF TGTGCCAGCAGCTCTCCGGGACAGGGGGCGAGGCTGTTCTTC
TRBJ2-5 . TRBV4-2 . CASSPLGGAGRQETQYF TGTGCCAGCAGCCCCCTGGGGGGGGCGGGGAGGCAAGAGACCCAGTACTTC
TRBJ2-3 . TRBV27 TRBD2 CASSLGLAGRPDTQYF TGTGCCAGCAGTTTAGGACTAGCGGGAAGGCCAGATACGCAGTATTTT
TRBJ2-2 once TRBV30 . CAWSIGHGPTGELFF TGTGCCTGGAGTATTGGACACGGCCCTACCGGGGAGCTGTTTTTT
TRBJ1-4 . TRBV27 . CASSLRGTNEKLFF TGTGCCAGCAGTTTGCGGGGGACTAATGAAAAACTGTTTTTT
TRBJ1-4 . TRBV5-1 . CASSPGRGDEKLFF TGCGCCAGCAGCCCTGGTAGGGGGGATGAAAAACTGTTTTTT
TRBJ2-1 . TRBV7-9 . CASSLPDNEQFF TGTGCCAGCAGCTTACCAGACAATGAGCAGTTCTTC
TRBJ1-6 . TRBV28 . CASSFPGGLLNSPLHF TGTGCCAGCAGTTTTCCCGGGGGACTTCTCAATTCACCCCTCCACTTT
TRBJ1-6 once TRBV6-5 . CASSYAGKSPLHF TGTGCCAGCAGTTATGCGGGGAAATCACCCCTCCACTTT
TRBJ1-2 . TRBV28 . CASSLRPYGYTF TGTGCCAGCAGTTTACGGCCCTATGGCTACACCTTC
TRBJ2-4 . TRBV11-2 TRBD1 CASSLDLGDRGQDQYF TGTGCCAGCAGCTTAGATTTAGGAGACAGGGGGCAGGATCAGTACTTC
TRBJ1-1 . TRBV11-2 TRBD1 CASSTLQGSGKAFF TGTGCCAGCAGCACCCTACAGGGGAGCGGTAAGGCTTTCTTT
TRBJ2-7 once TRBV7-7 TRBD2 CASSLGGLAGEQYF TGTGCCAGCAGCTTGGGGGGACTAGCGGGAGAGCAGTACTTC
TRBJ1-2 . TRBV7-3 . CASSSRDGGRGYTF TGTGCCAGCAGCTCGCGGGACGGCGGTAGAGGCTACACCTTC
TRBJ2-2 . TRBV12-5 . CASGSPSGELFF TGTGCTAGTGGTTCCCCATCCGGGGAGCTGTTTTTT
TRBJ1-3 once TRBV4-1 . CASSQFEGNTIYF TGCGCCAGCAGCCAGTTCGAGGGAAACACCATATATTTT
TRBJ2-4 . TRBV7-9 . CASSFPGQSAKNIQYF TGTGCCAGCAGCTTCCCGGGACAATCAGCCAAAAACATTCAGTACTTC
TRBJ2-3 . TRBV7-2 . CASSLRATTDTQYF TGTGCCAGCAGCTTGAGGGCCACCACAGATACGCAGTATTTT
TRBJ1-2 once TRBV13 . CASSLGNYGYTF TGTGCCAGCAGCTTAGGTAACTATGGCTACACCTTC
TRBJ2-1 . TRBV7-2 . CASSLHRTKNEQFF TGTGCCAGCAGCTTACACAGGACTAAGAATGAGCAGTTCTTC
TRBJ1-1 . TRBV28 . CASSGRWRAEAFF TGTGCCAGCAGTGGCAGGTGGAGGGCTGAAGCTTTCTTT
TRBJ2-5 . TRBV7-2 . CASSLVGGGRETQYF TGTGCCAGCAGCTTAGTTGGCGGTGGGCGAGAGACCCAGTACTTC
TRBJ2-7 . TRBV3-1/TRBV3-2 . CASSHNSPYEQYF TGTGCCAGCAGCCACAACAGCCCCTACGAGCAGTACTTC
TRBJ1-5 . TRBV5-5 TRBD1 CASSFGTGGREPQHF TGTGCCAGCAGCTTTGGGACAGGGGGACGGGAGCCCCAGCATTTT
TRBJ1-2 . TRBV5-8 . CASSDGPAGGAYGYTF TGTGCCAGCAGCGACGGCCCAGCGGGGGGGGCCTATGGCTACACCTTC
TRBJ2-3 . TRBV28 . CASSLSTDTQYF TGTGCCAGCAGTTTAAGCACAGATACGCAGTATTTT
TRBJ1-5 . TRBV6-2/TRBV6-3 . CASSYSPARGQPQHF TGTGCCAGCAGTTACTCTCCCGCCAGAGGTCAGCCCCAGCATTTT
TRBJ2-7 . TRBV27 . CASRFSDYSYEQYF TGTGCCAGCAGGTTTAGCGACTACTCCTACGAGCAGTACTTC
TRBJ1-1 . TRBV27 . CASSIGGLNTEAFF TGTGCCAGCAGTATCGGGGGCCTGAACACTGAAGCTTTCTTT
TRBJ1-4 . TRBV27 . CASSPTGPNEKLFF TGTGCCAGCAGTCCCACCGGACCTAATGAAAAACTGTTTTTT
TRBJ1-1 . TRBV14 . CASSQDWGSLYTEAFF TGTGCCAGCAGCCAAGATTGGGGCAGTCTTTACACTGAAGCTTTCTTT
TRBJ1-1 . TRBV9 . CASSLGWGDTEAFF TGTGCCAGCAGCCTCGGTTGGGGGGACACTGAAGCTTTCTTT
TRBJ1-2 once TRBV6-5 . CASSSTGNYGYTF TGTGCCAGCAGTTCGACGGGAAACTATGGCTACACCTTC
TRBJ2-7 . TRBV6-5 . CASSPGPFRDEQYF TGTGCCAGCAGTCCCGGACCATTTAGGGACGAGCAGTACTTC
TRBJ2-1 . TRBV5-1 TRBD1 CASSRDRVGYNEQFF TGCGCCAGCAGCAGGGACAGGGTAGGCTACAATGAGCAGTTCTTC
TRBJ2-3 once TRBV15 TRBD1 CATSRDRGQATLDTQYF TGTGCCACCAGCAGAGATCGGGGACAGGCCACACTCGATACGCAGTATTTT
TRBJ1-2 . TRBV15 . CATSSRSNYGYTF TGTGCCACCAGCAGTCGTTCTAACTATGGCTACACCTTC
TRBJ1-6 . TRBV28 TRBD1 CASRDGQGMRGYNSPLHF TGTGCCAGCAGGGATGGACAGGGGATGAGGGGGTATAATTCACCCCTCCACTTT
TRBJ2-1 . TRBV20-1 . CSAPGDHEQFF TGCAGTGCTCCTGGGGACCATGAGCAGTTCTTC
TRBJ1-1 . TRBV5-6 . CASSLNLNTEAFF TGTGCCAGCAGCTTGAATCTGAACACTGAAGCTTTCTTT
TRBJ1-2 . TRBV6-6 TRBD1 CASSRTRTGARSLNYGYTF TGTGCCAGCAGTCGAACCCGGACAGGGGCGCGATCGCTTAACTATGGCTACACCTTC
TRBJ2-1 . TRBV25-1 . CASDSSGRDNEQFF TGTGCCAGCGATTCCTCCGGCAGGGACAATGAGCAGTTCTTC
TRBJ2-3 . TRBV5-6 . CASSPDLTDTQYF TGTGCCAGCAGCCCAGACTTGACAGATACGCAGTATTTT
TRBJ2-7 . TRBV15 . CATSSGGSLSYEQYF TGTGCCACCAGCAGTGGGGGGAGCCTCTCCTACGAGCAGTACTTC
TRBJ1-1 . TRBV2 . CASSFPRNQGNTEAFF TGTGCCAGCAGTTTCCCAAGGAATCAGGGTAACACTGAAGCTTTCTTT
TRBJ2-2 . TRBV11-3 . CASSSGRTVGELFF TGTGCCAGCAGCTCCGGCCGCACGGTCGGGGAGCTGTTTTTT
TRBJ1-3 . TRBV13 TRBD1 CASGRQGAGNTIYF TGTGCCAGCGGAAGACAGGGCGCAGGAAACACCATATATTTT
TRBJ2-3 . TRBV7-2 TRBD1 CASLRDRFADTQYF TGTGCCAGCCTCCGGGACAGGTTTGCAGATACGCAGTATTTT